The clone carrying this TCR beta chain occurred many times. Germline V gives CDR1 LGHNT, CDR2 FRNRAP. CDR3 size: 13 residues. With 3 bases removed from V and 4 bases from J, the gap between germline ends came to 4 bases. The data stem from a study of Graves' ophthalmopathy and Graves' hyperthyroidism. Where ophthalmopathy was absent within 18 months of follow-up, hyperthyroidism was stable. The authors amplified TCR beta CDR3 regions, and they did so from RNA transcripts for repertoire sequencing. RT-PCR was first run with HTBI primers, then multiplex PCR in a second round. MiXCR, run by TCRdb on the multiplex PCR reads, gives a single entry per CDR3 protein. Altogether some 410,000 distinct CDR3 sequences are present, 20% to 25% being singletons, with the ten largest covering 2.5% to 3%.

The V gene is TRBV12-5, the J gene TRBJ2-6; D unresolved. The TCR originated in a woman aged 18-29 years with stable Graves' hyperthyroidism. Sequences were obtained from peripheral blood. The DNA of the CDR3 is TGTGCTAGTGGTTTAACGGGGGCCAACGTCCTGACTTTC. This gives the protein CASGLTGANVLTF.